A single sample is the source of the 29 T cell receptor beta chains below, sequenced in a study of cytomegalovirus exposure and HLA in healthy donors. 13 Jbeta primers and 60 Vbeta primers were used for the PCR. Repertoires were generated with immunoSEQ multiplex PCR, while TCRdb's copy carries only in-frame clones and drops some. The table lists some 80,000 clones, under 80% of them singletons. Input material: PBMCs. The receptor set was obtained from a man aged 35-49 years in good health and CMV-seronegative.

CDR3 protein: CASSYGTGSYEQYF. CDR3 coding DNA: TGCGCCAGCAGTTACGGGACAGGCTCCTACGAGCAGTACTTC. The rearrangement links TRBV5-1 to TRBJ2-7, with 8 bases matching TRBD1. Looked up from germline, CDR1 is SGHRS and CDR2 is YFSETQ. V lost 5 bases to trimming and J lost 0 bases; unmatched junction nucleotides: 4. This CDR3 spans 14 amino acids. The variable domain in full, completed from reference TRBV5-1 and TRBJ2-7, reads KAGVTQTPRYLIKTRGQQVTLSCSPISGHRSVSWYQQTPGQGLQFLFEYFSETQRNKGNFPGRFSGRQFSNSRSEMNVSTLELGDSALYLCASSYGTGSYEQYFGPGTRLTVT.

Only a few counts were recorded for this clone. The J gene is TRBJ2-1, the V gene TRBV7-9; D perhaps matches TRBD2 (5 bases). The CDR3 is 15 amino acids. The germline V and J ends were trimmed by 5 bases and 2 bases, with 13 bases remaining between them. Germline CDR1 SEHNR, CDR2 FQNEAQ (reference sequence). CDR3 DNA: TGTGCCAGCAGCCTCTACAGAGGGACCTACAATGAGCAGTTCTTC. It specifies CASSLYRGTYNEQFF.

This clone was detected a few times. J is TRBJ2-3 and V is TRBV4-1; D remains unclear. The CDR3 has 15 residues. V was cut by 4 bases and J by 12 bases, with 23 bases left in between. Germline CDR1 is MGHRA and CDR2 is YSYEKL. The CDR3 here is CASSRAGSPDNLQYF. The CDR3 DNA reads TGCGCCAGCAGCCGGGCAGGAAGCCCCGATAACCTCCAGTATTTT.

CDR3: CASSQGTGGTMGEKLFF. Written as DNA, the CDR3 is TGCGCCAGCAGCCAAGGAACAGGGGGCACAATGGGTGAAAAACTGTTTTTT. The genes are TRBV4-1 and TRBJ1-4, with 9 bases that match TRBD1. The CDR3 has 17 amino acids. Germline V CDR1 and CDR2: MGHRA, YSYEKL. J was trimmed by 7 bases and V by 1 base; bases with no gene match: 10.

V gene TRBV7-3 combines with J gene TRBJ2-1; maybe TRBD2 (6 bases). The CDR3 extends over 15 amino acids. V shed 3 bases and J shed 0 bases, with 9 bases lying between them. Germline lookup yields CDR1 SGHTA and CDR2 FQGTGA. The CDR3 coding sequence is TGTGCCAGCAGCTTGCGGGATAACTCCTACAATGAGCAGTTCTTC. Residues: CASSLRDNSYNEQFF.

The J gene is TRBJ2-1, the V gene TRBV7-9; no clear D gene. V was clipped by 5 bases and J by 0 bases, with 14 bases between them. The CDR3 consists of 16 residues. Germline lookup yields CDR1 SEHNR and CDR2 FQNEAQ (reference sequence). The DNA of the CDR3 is TGTGCCAGCAGCCCCGCACCCATGAGCTCCTACAATGAGCAGTTCTTC. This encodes CASSPAPMSSYNEQFF.

CDR3 region: CASSLRTSPGLPRAYEQYF. CDR3 DNA sequence: TGTGCCAGCAGTTTACGAACCAGTCCGGGACTACCCAGAGCCTACGAGCAGTACTTC. The gene calls are TRBV7-2 and TRBJ2-7, with TRBD2 matching over 7 bases. This CDR3 is 19 amino acids long. The V segment lost 6 bases and the J segment 2 bases; nucleotides outside the gene matches: 22. Germline lookup yields CDR1 SGHTA and CDR2 FQGNSA.

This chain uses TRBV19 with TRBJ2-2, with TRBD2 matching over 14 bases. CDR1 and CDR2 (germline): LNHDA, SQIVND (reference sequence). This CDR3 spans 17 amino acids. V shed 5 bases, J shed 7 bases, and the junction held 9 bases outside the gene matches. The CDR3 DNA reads TGTGCCAGTAGTGTGACTAGCGGGAGGGCCAGGGTCGGGGAGCTGTTTTTT. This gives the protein CASSVTSGRARVGELFF.

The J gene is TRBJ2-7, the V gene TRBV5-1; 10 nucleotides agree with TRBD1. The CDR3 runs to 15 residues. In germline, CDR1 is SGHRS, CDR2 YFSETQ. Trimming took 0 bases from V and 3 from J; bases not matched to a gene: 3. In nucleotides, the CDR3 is TGCGCCAGCAGCTTGGAGGGACAGGGGCTCTACGAGCAGTACTTC. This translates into CASSLEGQGLYEQYF. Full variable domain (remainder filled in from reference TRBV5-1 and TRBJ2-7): KAGVTQTPRYLIKTRGQQVTLSCSPISGHRSVSWYQQTPGQGLQFLFEYFSETQRNKGNFPGRFSGRQFSNSRSEMNVSTLELGDSALYLCASSLEGQGLYEQYFGPGTRLTVT.

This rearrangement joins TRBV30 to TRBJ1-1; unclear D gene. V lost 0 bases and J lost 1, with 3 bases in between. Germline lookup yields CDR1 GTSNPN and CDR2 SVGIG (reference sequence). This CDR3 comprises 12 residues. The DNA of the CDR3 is TGTGCCTGGAGTGTCGGGAACACTGAAGCTTTCTTT. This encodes CAWSVGNTEAFF.

CDR3 coding DNA: TGTGCCAGTAGTATAGATCATCAGGGAAAATCTCAAGCTTTCTTT. This translates into CASSIDHQGKSQAFF. The chain joins TRBV19 to TRBJ1-1, with D possibly being TRBD1 (5 bases). The germline V and J ends were trimmed by 0 bases and 9 bases, with 17 bases remaining between them. Per germline, CDR1 LNHDA and CDR2 SQIVND (reference sequence). The CDR3 consists of 15 residues.

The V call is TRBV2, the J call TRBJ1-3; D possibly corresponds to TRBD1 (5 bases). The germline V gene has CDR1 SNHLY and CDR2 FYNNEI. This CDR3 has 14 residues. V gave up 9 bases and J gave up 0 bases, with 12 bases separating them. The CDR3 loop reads CARRNGGSGNTIYF. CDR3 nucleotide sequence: TGTGCCAGGAGGAACGGGGGCTCTGGAAACACCATATATTTT.

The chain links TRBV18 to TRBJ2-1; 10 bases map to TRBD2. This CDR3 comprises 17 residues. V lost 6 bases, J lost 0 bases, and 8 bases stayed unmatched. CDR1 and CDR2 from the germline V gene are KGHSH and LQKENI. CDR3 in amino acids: CASSLTPSGSSYNEQFF. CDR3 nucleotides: TGTGCCAGCTCGCTTACCCCTAGCGGGAGCTCCTACAATGAGCAGTTCTTC.

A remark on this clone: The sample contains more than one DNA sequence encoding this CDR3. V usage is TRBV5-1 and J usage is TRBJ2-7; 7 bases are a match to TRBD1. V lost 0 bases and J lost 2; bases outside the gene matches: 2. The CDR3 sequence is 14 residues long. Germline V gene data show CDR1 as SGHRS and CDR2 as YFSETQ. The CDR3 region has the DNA TGCGCCAGCAGCTTGGCCCAGGGGGCCTACGAGCAGTACTTC. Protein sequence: CASSLAQGAYEQYF.

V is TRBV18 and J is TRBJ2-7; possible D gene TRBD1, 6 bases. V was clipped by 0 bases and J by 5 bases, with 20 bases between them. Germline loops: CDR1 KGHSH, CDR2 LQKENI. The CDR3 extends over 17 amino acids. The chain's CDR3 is CASSPPSIRQGSHEQYF. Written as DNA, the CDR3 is TGTGCCAGCTCACCACCGAGCATCCGGCAGGGGTCCCACGAGCAGTACTTC.

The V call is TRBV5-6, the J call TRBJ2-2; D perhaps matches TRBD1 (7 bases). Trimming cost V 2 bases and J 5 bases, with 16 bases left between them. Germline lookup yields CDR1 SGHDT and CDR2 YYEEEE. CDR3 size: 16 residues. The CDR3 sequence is CASSFLPGGGTGELFF. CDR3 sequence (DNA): TGTGCCAGCAGCTTCCTGCCAGGGGGAGGAACCGGGGAGCTGTTTTTT.

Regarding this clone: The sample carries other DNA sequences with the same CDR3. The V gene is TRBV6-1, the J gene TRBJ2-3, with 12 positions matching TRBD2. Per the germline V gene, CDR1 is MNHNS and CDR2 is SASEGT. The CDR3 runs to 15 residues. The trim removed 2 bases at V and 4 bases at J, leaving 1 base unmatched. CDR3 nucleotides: TGTGCCAGCAGTGAACTAGCGGGAGGGCCAGATACGCAGTATTTT. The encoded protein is CASSELAGGPDTQYF.

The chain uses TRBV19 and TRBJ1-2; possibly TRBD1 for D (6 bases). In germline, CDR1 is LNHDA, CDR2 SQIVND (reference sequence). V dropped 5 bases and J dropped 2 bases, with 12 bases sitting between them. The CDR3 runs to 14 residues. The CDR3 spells CASSYRAENYGYTF. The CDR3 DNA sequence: TGTGCCAGTAGTTACAGGGCAGAGAACTATGGCTACACCTTC.

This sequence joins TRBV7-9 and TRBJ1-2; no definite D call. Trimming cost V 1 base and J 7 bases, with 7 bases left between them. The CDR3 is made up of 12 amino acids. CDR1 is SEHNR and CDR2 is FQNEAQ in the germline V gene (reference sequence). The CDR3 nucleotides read TGTGCCAGCAGCTTAGACGTTAGTGGCTACACCTTC. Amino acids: CASSLDVSGYTF.

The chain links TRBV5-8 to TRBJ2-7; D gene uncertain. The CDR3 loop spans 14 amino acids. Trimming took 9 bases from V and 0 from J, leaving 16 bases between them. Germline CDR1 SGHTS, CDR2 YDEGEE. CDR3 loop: CATTSRVISYEQYF. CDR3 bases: TGTGCCACTACGTCTAGAGTGATCTCCTACGAGCAGTACTTC. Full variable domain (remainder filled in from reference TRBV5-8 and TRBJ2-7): EAGVTQSPTHLIKTRGQQATLRCSPISGHTSVYWYQQALGLGLQFLLWYDEGEERNRGNFPPRFSGRQFPNYSSELNVNALELEDSALYLCATTSRVISYEQYFGPGTRLTVT.

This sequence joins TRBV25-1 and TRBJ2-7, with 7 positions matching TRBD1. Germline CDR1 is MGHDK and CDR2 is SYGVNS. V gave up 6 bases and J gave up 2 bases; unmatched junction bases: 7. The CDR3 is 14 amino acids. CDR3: CASRDVGTAYEQYF. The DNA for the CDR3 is TGTGCCAGCAGGGATGTCGGGACAGCCTACGAGCAGTACTTC.

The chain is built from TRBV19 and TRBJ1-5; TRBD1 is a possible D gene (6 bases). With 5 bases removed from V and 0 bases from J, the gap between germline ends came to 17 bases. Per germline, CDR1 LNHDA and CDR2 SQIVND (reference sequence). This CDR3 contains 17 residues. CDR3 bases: TGTGCCAGTAGTTCATATACCGGGACAAGTAGCAATCAGCCCCAGCATTTT. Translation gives CASSSYTGTSSNQPQHF.

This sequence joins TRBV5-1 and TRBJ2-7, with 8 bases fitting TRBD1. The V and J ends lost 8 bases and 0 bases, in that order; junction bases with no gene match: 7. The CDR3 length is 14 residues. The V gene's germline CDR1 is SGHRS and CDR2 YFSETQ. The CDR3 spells CASRQGRSSYEQYF. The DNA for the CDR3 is TGCGCCAGTAGACAGGGGAGAAGCTCCTACGAGCAGTACTTC.

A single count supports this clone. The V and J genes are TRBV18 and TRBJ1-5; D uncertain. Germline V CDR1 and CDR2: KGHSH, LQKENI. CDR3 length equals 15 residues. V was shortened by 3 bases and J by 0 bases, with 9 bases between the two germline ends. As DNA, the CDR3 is TGTGCCAGCTCACCCGGACTGAATAGCAATCAGCCCCAGCATTTT. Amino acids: CASSPGLNSNQPQHF. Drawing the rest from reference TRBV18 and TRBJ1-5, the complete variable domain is NAGVMQNPRHLVRRRGQEARLRCSPMKGHSHVYWYRQLPEEGLKFMVYLQKENIIDESGMPKERFSAEFPKEGPSILRIQQVVRGDSAAYFCASSPGLNSNQPQHFGDGTRLSIL.

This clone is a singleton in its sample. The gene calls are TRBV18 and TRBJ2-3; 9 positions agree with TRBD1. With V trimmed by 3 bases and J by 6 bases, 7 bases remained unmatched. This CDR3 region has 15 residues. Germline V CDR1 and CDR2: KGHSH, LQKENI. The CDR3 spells CASSPSTGGGDTQYF. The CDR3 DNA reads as TGTGCCAGCTCACCCTCTACAGGGGGCGGGGATACGCAGTATTTT.

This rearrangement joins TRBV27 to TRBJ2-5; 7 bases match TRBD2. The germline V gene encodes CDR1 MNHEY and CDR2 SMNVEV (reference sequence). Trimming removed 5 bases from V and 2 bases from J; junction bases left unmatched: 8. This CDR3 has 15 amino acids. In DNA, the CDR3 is TGTGCCAGCAGTCAAATGTTTAGCGGGCAAGAGACCCAGTACTTC. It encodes CASSQMFSGQETQYF.

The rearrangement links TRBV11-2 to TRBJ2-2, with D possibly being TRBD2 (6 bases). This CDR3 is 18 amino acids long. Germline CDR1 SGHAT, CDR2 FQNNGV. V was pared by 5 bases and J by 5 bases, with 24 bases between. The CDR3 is CASSMLRAGWGRTGELFF. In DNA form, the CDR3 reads TGTGCCAGCAGCATGCTACGGGCGGGGTGGGGAAGGACCGGGGAGCTGTTTTTT.

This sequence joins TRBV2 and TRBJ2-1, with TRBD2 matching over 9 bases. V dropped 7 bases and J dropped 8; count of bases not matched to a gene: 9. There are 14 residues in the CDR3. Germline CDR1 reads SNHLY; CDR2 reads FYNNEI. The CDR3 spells CASIRSGRGDEQFF. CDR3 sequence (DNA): TGTGCCAGCATTCGTAGCGGGAGAGGGGATGAGCAGTTCTTC.

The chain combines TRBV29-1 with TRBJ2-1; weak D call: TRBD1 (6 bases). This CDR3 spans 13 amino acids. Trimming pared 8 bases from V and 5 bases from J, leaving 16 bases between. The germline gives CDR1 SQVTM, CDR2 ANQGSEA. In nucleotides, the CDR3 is TGCAGCATCCGGGACATTATCAACAATGAGCAGTTCTTC. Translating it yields CSIRDIINNEQFF.